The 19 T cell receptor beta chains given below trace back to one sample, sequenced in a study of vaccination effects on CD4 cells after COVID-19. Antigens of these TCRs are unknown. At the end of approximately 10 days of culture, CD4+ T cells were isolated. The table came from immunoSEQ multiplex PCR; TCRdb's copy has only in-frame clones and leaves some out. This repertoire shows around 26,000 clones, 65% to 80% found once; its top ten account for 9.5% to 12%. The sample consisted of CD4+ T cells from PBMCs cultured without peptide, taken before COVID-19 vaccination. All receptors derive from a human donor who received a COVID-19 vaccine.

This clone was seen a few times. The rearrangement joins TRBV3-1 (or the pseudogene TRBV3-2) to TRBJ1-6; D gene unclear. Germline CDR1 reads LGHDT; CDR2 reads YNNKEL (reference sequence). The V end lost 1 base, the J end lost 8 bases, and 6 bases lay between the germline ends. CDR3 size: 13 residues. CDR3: CASSQVGDSPLHF. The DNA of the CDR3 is TGTGCCAGCAGCCAAGTTGGGGATTCACCCCTCCACTTT.

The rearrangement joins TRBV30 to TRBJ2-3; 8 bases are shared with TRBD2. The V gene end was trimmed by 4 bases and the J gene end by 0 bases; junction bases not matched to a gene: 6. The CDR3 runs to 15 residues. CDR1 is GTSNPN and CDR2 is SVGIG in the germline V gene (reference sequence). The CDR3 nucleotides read TGTGCCTGGACAGCGGGGGCCTTCAGCACAGATACGCAGTATTTT. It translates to CAWTAGAFSTDTQYF.

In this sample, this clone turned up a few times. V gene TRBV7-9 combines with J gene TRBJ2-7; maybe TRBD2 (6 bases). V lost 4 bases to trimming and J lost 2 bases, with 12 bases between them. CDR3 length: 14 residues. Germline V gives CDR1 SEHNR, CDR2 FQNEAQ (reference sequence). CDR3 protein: CASSSIGGTYEQYF. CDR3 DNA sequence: TGTGCCAGCAGCTCTATAGGCGGGACCTACGAGCAGTACTTC.

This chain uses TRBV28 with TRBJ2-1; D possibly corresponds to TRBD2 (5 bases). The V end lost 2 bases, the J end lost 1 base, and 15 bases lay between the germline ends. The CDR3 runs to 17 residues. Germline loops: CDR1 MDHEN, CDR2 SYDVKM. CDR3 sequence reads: CASSLNIGAASYNEQFF. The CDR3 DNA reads TGTGCCAGCAGTTTAAATATAGGAGCGGCGTCCTACAATGAGCAGTTCTTC. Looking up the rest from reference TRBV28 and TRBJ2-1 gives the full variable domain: DVKVTQSSRYLVKRTGEKVFLECVQDMDHENMFWYRQDPGLGLRLIYFSYDVKMKEKGDIPEGYSVSREKKERFSLILESASTNQTSMYLCASSLNIGAASYNEQFFGPGTRLTVL.

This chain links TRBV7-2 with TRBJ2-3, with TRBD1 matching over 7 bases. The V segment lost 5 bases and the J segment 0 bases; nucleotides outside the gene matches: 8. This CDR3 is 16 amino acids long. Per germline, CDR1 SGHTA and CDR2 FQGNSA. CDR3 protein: CASSPTGTYSTDTQYF. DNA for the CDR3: TGTGCCAGCAGCCCGACAGGGACGTATAGCACAGATACGCAGTATTTT.

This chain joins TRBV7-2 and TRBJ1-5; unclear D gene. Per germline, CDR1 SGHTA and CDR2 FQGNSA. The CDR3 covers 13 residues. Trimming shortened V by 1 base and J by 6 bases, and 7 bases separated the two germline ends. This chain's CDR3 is CASSLEAPQPQHF. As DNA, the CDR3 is TGTGCCAGCAGCTTAGAGGCCCCTCAGCCCCAGCATTTT.

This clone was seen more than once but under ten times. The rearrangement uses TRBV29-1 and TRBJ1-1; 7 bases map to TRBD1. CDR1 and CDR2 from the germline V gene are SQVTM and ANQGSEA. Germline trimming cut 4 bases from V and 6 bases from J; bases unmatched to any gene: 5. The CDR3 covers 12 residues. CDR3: CSVGQGAPEAFF. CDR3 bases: TGCAGCGTTGGACAGGGAGCCCCTGAAGCTTTCTTT.

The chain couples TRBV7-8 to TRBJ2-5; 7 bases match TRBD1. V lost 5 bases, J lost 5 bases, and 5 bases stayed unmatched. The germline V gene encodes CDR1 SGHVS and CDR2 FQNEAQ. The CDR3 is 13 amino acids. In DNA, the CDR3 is TGTGCCAGCAGCCAAGGGGGACAGGAGACCCAGTACTTC. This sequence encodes CASSQGGQETQYF.

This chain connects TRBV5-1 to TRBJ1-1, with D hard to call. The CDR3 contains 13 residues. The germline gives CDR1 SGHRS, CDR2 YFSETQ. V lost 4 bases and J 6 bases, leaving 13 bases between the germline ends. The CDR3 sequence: CASSPVGQAEAFF. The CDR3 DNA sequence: TGCGCCAGCAGCCCTGTAGGCCAGGCTGAAGCTTTCTTT.

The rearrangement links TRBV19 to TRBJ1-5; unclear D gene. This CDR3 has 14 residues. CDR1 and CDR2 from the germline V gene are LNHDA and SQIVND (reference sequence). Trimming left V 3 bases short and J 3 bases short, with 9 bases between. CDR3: CASSIESYNQPQHF. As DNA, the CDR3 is TGTGCCAGTAGTATCGAGTCGTACAATCAGCCCCAGCATTTT.

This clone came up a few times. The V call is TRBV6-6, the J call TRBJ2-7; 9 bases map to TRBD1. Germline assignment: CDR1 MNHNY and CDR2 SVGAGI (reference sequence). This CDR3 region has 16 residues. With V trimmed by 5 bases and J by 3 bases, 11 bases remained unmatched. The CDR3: CASSKSDRGRFYEQYF. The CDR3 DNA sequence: TGTGCCAGCAGTAAATCGGACAGGGGACGGTTCTACGAGCAGTACTTC.

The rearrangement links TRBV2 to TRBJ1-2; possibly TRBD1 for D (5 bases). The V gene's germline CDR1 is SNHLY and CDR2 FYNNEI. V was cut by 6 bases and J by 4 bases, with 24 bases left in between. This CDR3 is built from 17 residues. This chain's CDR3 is CASSFQGPSGPSYGYTF. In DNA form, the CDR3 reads TGTGCCAGCAGCTTTCAGGGTCCCTCAGGGCCCAGCTATGGCTACACCTTC. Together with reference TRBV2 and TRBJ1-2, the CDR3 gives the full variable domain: EPEVTQTPSHQVTQMGQEVILRCVPISNHLYFYWYRQILGQKVEFLVSFYNNEISEKSEIFDDQFSVERPDGSNFTLKIRSTKLEDSAMYFCASSFQGPSGPSYGYTFGSGTRLTVV.

CDR3 in DNA: TGCGCCAGCAGCCGGACGACAGGGGTGAACACCGGGGAGCTGTTTTTT. It specifies CASSRTTGVNTGELFF. The J gene is TRBJ2-2, the V gene TRBV5-1; 8 nucleotides align to TRBD1. The V segment lost 4 bases and the J segment 1 base; nucleotides outside the gene matches: 6. Germline values: CDR1 SGHRS, CDR2 YFSETQ. This CDR3 comprises 16 residues.

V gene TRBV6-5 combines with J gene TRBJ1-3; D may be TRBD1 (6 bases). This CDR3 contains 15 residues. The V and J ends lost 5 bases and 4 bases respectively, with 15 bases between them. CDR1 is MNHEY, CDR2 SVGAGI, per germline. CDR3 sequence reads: CASSPRRGLGNTIYF. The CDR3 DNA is TGTGCCAGCAGTCCCCGCCGGGGGCTAGGAAACACCATATATTTT.

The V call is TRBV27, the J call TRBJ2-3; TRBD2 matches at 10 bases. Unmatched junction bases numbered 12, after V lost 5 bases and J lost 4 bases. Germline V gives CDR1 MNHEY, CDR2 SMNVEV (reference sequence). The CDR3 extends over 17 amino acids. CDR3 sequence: CASSISGRAFRPDTQYF. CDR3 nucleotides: TGTGCCAGCAGTATAAGCGGGAGGGCCTTTCGGCCAGATACGCAGTATTTT.

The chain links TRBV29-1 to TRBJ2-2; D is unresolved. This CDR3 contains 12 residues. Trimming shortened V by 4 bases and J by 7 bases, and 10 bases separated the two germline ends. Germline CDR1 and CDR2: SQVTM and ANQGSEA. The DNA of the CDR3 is TGCAGCGTTGGGGCGGTCGGCGGGGAGCTGTTTTTT. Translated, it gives CSVGAVGGELFF.

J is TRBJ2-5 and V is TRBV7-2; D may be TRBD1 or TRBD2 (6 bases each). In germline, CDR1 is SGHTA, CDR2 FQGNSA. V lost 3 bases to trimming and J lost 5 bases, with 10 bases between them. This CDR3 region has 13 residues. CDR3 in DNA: TGTGCCAGCAGCTTGCTAGGGGGGGAGACCCAGTACTTC. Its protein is CASSLLGGETQYF.

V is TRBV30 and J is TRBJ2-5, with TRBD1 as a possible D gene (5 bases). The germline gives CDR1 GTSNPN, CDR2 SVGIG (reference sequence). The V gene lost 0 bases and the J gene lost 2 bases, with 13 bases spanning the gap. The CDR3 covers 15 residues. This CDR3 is CAWSVGAGPQETQYF. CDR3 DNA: TGTGCCTGGAGTGTTGGGGCAGGGCCTCAAGAGACCCAGTACTTC.

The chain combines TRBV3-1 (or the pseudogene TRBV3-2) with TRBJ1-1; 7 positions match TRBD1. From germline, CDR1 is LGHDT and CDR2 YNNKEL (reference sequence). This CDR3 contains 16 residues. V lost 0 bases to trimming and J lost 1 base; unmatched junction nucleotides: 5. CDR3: CASSQELGQKNTEAFF. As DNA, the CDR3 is TGTGCCAGCAGCCAAGAGCTGGGACAGAAGAACACTGAAGCTTTCTTT.